A selection of T cell receptor beta chains follows, all from one sample in a study of T cells in tumors after PD-1 blockade. TCRdb's copy holds only in-frame clones and misses some; the assay was immunoSEQ multiplex PCR. The table lists approximately 34,000 clones, 70% to 75% of them singletons. Sequencing was performed on PBMCs, taken after anti-PD-1 treatment. The receptors originated from a human donor with basal cell carcinoma. Each CDR3 is given with its conserved first and last residue. A D gene is named only where the DNA matches it firmly. Clone size is not always given. Where it is, it says once, few, many or a class for expanded clones.

d_gene	abundance	j_gene	v_gene	CDR3aa	CDR3nt
.	.	TRBJ2-3	TRBV5-4	CASSLLVKGDTQYF	TGTGCCAGCAGCTTGTTAGTGAAGGGAGATACGCAGTATTTT
.	.	TRBJ2-3	TRBV7-2	CASSLNGVTDTQYF	TGTGCCAGCAGCTTGAATGGGGTCACAGATACGCAGTATTTT
TRBD2	medium-sized	TRBJ2-1	TRBV2	CASRLTSGVLNEQFF	TGTGCCAGCAGACTGACTAGCGGGGTTCTAAATGAGCAGTTCTTC
.	.	TRBJ1-3	TRBV6-5	CASSHNENTIYF	TGTGCCAGCAGCCATAATGAAAACACCATATATTTT
.	few	TRBJ1-2	TRBV3-1/TRBV3-2	CASSQEQSYGYTF	TGTGCCAGCAGCCAAGAACAGAGCTATGGCTACACCTTC
.	.	TRBJ1-6	TRBV2	CASTPPGADSPLHF	TGTGCCAGCACCCCCCCGGGGGCGGATTCACCCCTCCACTTT
.	.	TRBJ2-7	TRBV21-1	CASSRLNTPTYEQYF	TGTGCCAGCAGCAGGTTAAACACCCCCACCTACGAGCAGTACTTC
.	few	TRBJ2-3	TRBV4-2	CASSQVQRVSTDTQYF	TGTGCCAGCAGCCAAGTTCAAAGAGTTTCAACAGATACGCAGTATTTT
.	.	TRBJ2-5	TRBV5-1	CASSLAEPYSPWGETQYF	TGCGCCAGCAGCTTGGCCGAACCCTACAGCCCCTGGGGGGAGACCCAGTACTTC
TRBD1	.	TRBJ1-2	TRBV3-1/TRBV3-2	CASRDTGQGRIYGYTF	TGTGCCAGCAGGGATACAGGACAGGGGAGGATCTATGGCTACACCTTC
.	.	TRBJ1-2	TRBV2	CASRAGLNYGYTF	TGTGCCAGCAGGGCCGGACTGAACTATGGCTACACCTTC
.	.	TRBJ1-6	TRBV2	CASSRQADRAPLHF	TGTGCCAGCAGTAGACAGGCGGACCGAGCACCCCTCCACTTT
.	once	TRBJ2-1	TRBV10-3	CAISQSNEQFF	TGTGCCATTTCACAGTCCAATGAGCAGTTCTTC
.	.	TRBJ1-2	TRBV3-1/TRBV3-2	CASSLKLGHYGYTF	TGTGCCAGCAGCCTGAAGTTGGGTCACTATGGCTACACCTTC
TRBD1	.	TRBJ1-3	TRBV6-5	CASSYGRGISGNTIYF	TGTGCCAGCAGTTACGGCAGGGGGATCTCTGGAAACACCATATATTTT
.	.	TRBJ2-2	TRBV3-1/TRBV3-2	CASSQERVLGTGELFF	TGTGCCAGCAGCCAAGAACGGGTCTTAGGGACCGGGGAGCTGTTTTTT
.	.	TRBJ2-7	TRBV5-1	CASSTQRNYEQYF	TGCGCCAGCAGCACCCAGAGGAACTACGAGCAGTACTTC
.	.	TRBJ1-5	TRBV27	CASSFRGNQPQHF	TGTGCCAGCAGTTTTAGGGGTAATCAGCCCCAGCATTTT
.	.	TRBJ2-3	TRBV10-3	CAISESRPSTDTQYF	TGTGCCATCAGTGAGTCACGGCCTAGCACAGATACGCAGTATTTT
.	once	TRBJ2-3	TRBV11-3	CASSPRDTVSGTDTQYF	TGTGCCAGCAGCCCCCGGGATACGGTCTCGGGCACAGATACGCAGTATTTT
TRBD2	.	TRBJ2-7	TRBV19	CASSIGPGGAYEQYF	TGTGCCAGTAGTATAGGACCGGGAGGGGCCTACGAGCAGTACTTC
TRBD2	.	TRBJ2-7	TRBV7-2	CASSRSGGVLYEQYF	TGTGCCAGCAGCCGTAGCGGGGGGGTTCTTTACGAGCAGTACTTC
TRBD1	.	TRBJ2-7	TRBV3-1/TRBV3-2	CASSRGQETYEQYF	TGTGCCAGCAGCCGGGGACAGGAAACCTACGAGCAGTACTTC
.	.	TRBJ2-7	TRBV6-5	CASGAGLHEQYF	TGTGCCAGCGGGGCAGGGCTCCACGAGCAGTACTTC
.	once	TRBJ1-2	TRBV12-5	CASGPPNRVGGYTF	TGTGCTAGTGGTCCCCCTAACCGGGTAGGCGGCTACACCTTC
.	.	TRBJ2-1	TRBV7-9	CASSLESASNTYNEQFF	TGTGCCAGCAGCTTAGAGTCGGCTAGCAATACCTACAATGAGCAGTTCTTC
.	few	TRBJ1-1	TRBV2	CASSNWDLSF	TGTGCCAGCAGTAACTGGGACCTCTCCTTT
TRBD2	.	TRBJ2-1	TRBV6-5	CASTGTSGGYNEQFF	TGTGCCAGCACGGGGACTAGCGGGGGTTACAATGAGCAGTTCTTC
.	.	TRBJ1-4	TRBV7-2	CASSLGYGEKLFF	TGTGCCAGCAGCTTGGGGTACGGTGAAAAACTGTTTTTT
TRBD2	once	TRBJ2-1	TRBV7-2	CASSYTSGGAGNEQFF	TGTGCCAGCAGCTACACTAGCGGGGGGGCCGGGAATGAGCAGTTCTTC
TRBD2	.	TRBJ2-2	TRBV30	CAWGDTSGRAKRAGELFF	TGTGCCTGGGGAGATACTAGCGGGAGGGCCAAAAGGGCCGGGGAGCTGTTTTTT
.	.	TRBJ1-1	TRBV21-1	CASSPQRGYRTEAFF	TGTGCCAGCAGCCCCCAGCGTGGGTATAGGACTGAAGCTTTCTTT
.	.	TRBJ1-1	TRBV6-2/TRBV6-3	CASSYVGQFENTEAFF	TGTGCCAGCAGTTACGTCGGGCAGTTTGAGAACACTGAAGCTTTCTTT
TRBD2	.	TRBJ2-1	TRBV11-3	CASSSSTSGRALHEQFF	TGTGCCAGCAGCTCCTCGACTAGCGGGAGGGCCCTACATGAGCAGTTCTTC
TRBD1	.	TRBJ2-1	TRBV19	CASSDRVNEQFF	TGTGCCAGTAGTGACAGGGTAAATGAGCAGTTCTTC
.	many	TRBJ2-3	TRBV5-1	CASSLSDYLGTDTQYF	TGCGCCAGCAGCTTGTCGGACTACCTGGGCACAGATACGCAGTATTTT
.	.	TRBJ2-5	TRBV12-5	CASGWGTEQETQYF	TGTGCTAGTGGTTGGGGCACAGAACAAGAGACCCAGTACTTC
TRBD1	.	TRBJ1-1	TRBV19	CASIRRTGEVGNTEAFF	TGTGCCAGTATCCGCCGGACAGGTGAGGTGGGGAACACTGAAGCTTTCTTT
TRBD2	.	TRBJ2-7	TRBV6-2/TRBV6-3	CASSLRLAGLYEQYF	TGTGCCAGCAGCCTTAGACTAGCGGGACTTTACGAGCAGTACTTC
.	.	TRBJ1-5	TRBV7-8	CASSLSQGGRQPQHF	TGTGCCAGCAGCTTATCCCAGGGAGGGCGGCAGCCCCAGCATTTT